This T cell receptor beta chain stems from a study of T cells in Graves' hyperthyroidism and ophthalmopathy. Study findings and constraints: A model using 13 V-J features told ophthalmopathy apart from stable hyperthyroidism. Blood also held most thyroid clonotypes expanded beyond 0.001.

This CDR3 contains 17 residues. What was amplified from RNA transcripts were TCR beta CDR3 regions. In the first-round RT-PCR of the TCR CDR3, the HTBI primer set was used. TCRdb called the multiplex PCR reads again in MiXCR, with one record for every CDR3 protein. The sample has 480,000 or so distinct CDR3 sequences; around 50% are singletons. Concerning this clonotype itself: The antigen is not known. Germline is not matched at one junction end, which may reflect a read error.

V and J are TRBV12-3 or TRBV12-4 and TRBJ2-6; TRBD2 is a possible D gene (5 bases). The clonotype comes from an adult woman with Graves' disease, either hyperthyroidism or ophthalmopathy (not recorded which). Sequencing used peripheral blood or thyroid tissue (not recorded which). The CDR3 protein is CASSLASGVPGANVLTF. CDR3 in DNA: TGTGCCAGCAGCTTAGCGAGTGGGGTTCCTGGGGCCAACGTCCTGACTTTC.